The subject of this entry is one T cell receptor (beta chain). Antigen: not known. Clones were read by immunoSEQ multiplex PCR, and TCRdb kept only the in-frame ones, dropping some. The data contain approximately 80,000 clones, 80% to 90% of them singletons. The data stem from a study of T cell responses to AZD1222 COVID-19 vaccine. Study-level results: Once two AZD1222 doses were given, Spike-specific TCR breadth and depth went up.

The germline CDR1 and CDR2 sequences are SEHNR and FQNEAQ (reference sequence). The V gene lost 3 bases and the J gene lost 8 bases, with 13 bases spanning the gap. This CDR3 is 13 amino acids long. Sequenced here: peripheral blood, sampled on day 0 of AZD1222 vaccination. This clonotype was sampled from an adult in good health. The chain employs TRBV7-9 and TRBJ1-2; D uncertain. The DNA for the CDR3 is TGTGCCAGCAGCTTCATGCAGACCGACGGCTACACCTTC. Its protein product is CASSFMQTDGYTF.